The rows below give T cell receptor beta chains drawn from one sample of a study. MiXCR, run by TCRdb on the RT-PCR reads, gives a single entry per CDR3 protein. The sample includes a few thousand distinct CDR3 sequences, 34% of them seen just once. What was sequenced was memory CD4+ T cells from salivary gland. These TCRs come from a female donor with primary Sjogren's syndrome. The CDR3 runs from the conserved cysteine through the conserved F or W. A D gene is named only where the DNA matches it firmly. Where a row states a size, it is once, few, many or the class of an expanded clone; other rows omit it.

V,D,J,size,CDR3,DNA
TRBV15,TRBD1,TRBJ2-1,medium-sized,CATSRVTGDNEQFF,TGTGCCACCAGCAGAGTCACAGGGGACAATGAGCAGTTCTTC
TRBV5-4,NA,TRBJ1-2,many,CASSSPGPTRVNTF,TGTGCCAGCAGCTCCCCGGGCCCTACCCGTGTTAACACCTTC
TRBV6-2/TRBV6-3,NA,TRBJ2-3,medium-sized,CASSYSSSGHTQYF,TGTGCCAGCAGTTACTCGAGTTCCGGGCACACGCAGTATTTT
TRBV19,NA,TRBJ1-6,NA,CASRDSTGSYNSPLHF,TGTGCCAGTAGAGACAGTACCGGCTCCTATAATTCACCCCTCCACTTT
TRBV9,NA,TRBJ1-6,many,CASSVQGRADSPLHF,TGTGCCAGCAGCGTACAGGGAAGGGCGGATTCACCCCTCCACTTT
TRBV5-1,NA,TRBJ1-1,large,CASTSGTFRNTEAFF,TGCGCCAGCACATCGGGGACTTTCAGGAACACTGAAGCTTTCTTT
TRBV10-3,NA,TRBJ2-1,medium-sized,CATMTGGTYNEQFF,TGTGCCACGATGACAGGCGGTACCTACAATGAGCAGTTCTTC
TRBV12-3/TRBV12-4,NA,TRBJ1-1,medium-sized,CASRRTGIRTTEAFF,TGTGCCAGCAGACGCACAGGGATCCGGACCACTGAAGCTTTCTTT
TRBV29-1,NA,TRBJ2-1,NA,CSSYSNEQFF,TGCAGCTCATACAGCAATGAGCAGTTCTTC
TRBV29-1,TRBD1,TRBJ2-3,NA,CSAWGQGAARGTQYF,TGCAGCGCCTGGGGACAGGGGGCGGCAAGGGGTACGCAGTATTTT
TRBV5-1,TRBD2,TRBJ2-1,medium-sized,CASSYTSGTYNEQFF,TGCGCCAGCAGCTATACTAGCGGGACCTACAATGAGCAGTTCTTC